These T cell receptor beta chains were read from a single sample in a study of cytomegalovirus exposure and HLA in healthy donors. Profiling relied on immunoSEQ multiplex PCR, and the TCRdb table lists in-frame clones only, not all of them. The sample includes roughly 75,000 clones, around 96% of them seen just once. Sequenced sample: PBMCs. Receptors originate from a man in his late teens or twenties in good health and CMV-seropositive. Both conserved end residues are part of each CDR3. D genes are given only for firm matches. The listing skips clone size in some rows; elsewhere it reads once, few, many or a size class.

V	size	D	J	DNA	CDR3
TRBV5-6	-	TRBD2	TRBJ2-3	TGTGCCAGCAGCTTAGGGCTAGCGGGAGTAACGCAGTATTTT	CASSLGLAGVTQYF
TRBV6-1	-	-	TRBJ2-1	TGTGCCAGCTGTTCAGGGGCGAACAATGAGCAGTTCTTC	CASCSGANNEQFF
TRBV4-1	-	TRBD2	TRBJ2-1	TGCGCCAGCAGCCAGGGACTAGCGGGAGGGGGCGAGCAGTTCTTC	CASSQGLAGGGEQFF
TRBV5-1	-	-	TRBJ2-7	TGCGCCAGCAGCCAAGACTCACCCTCCTACTACGAGCAGTACTTC	CASSQDSPSYYEQYF
TRBV27	-	-	TRBJ1-2	TGTGCCAGCAGTTTTGGGAGGGGGTTTGGCTACACCTTC	CASSFGRGFGYTF
TRBV13	-	-	TRBJ2-7	TGTGCCAGCAGCTTAGGCCTACTACCGTCCTCCTACGAGCAGTACTTC	CASSLGLLPSSYEQYF
TRBV27	-	TRBD2	TRBJ2-7	TGTGCCAGCAGTTTAAAGGGGCTAGCGGGGTCGTTCTCCTACGAGCAGTACTTC	CASSLKGLAGSFSYEQYF
TRBV6-5	-	TRBD2	TRBJ2-7	TGTGCCAGCAGCCTCCGGGGGGTAGACCTAGACGAGCAGTACTTC	CASSLRGVDLDEQYF
TRBV30	-	TRBD2	TRBJ2-2	TGTGCCTGGAGTGGGGGACTAGCGGGAGGCACCGGGGAGCTGTTTTTT	CAWSGGLAGGTGELFF
TRBV10-3	-	TRBD1	TRBJ1-6	TGTGCCATCAGTAACACAATTCCGGGACAGTCGTATTCACCCCTCCACTTT	CAISNTIPGQSYSPLHF
TRBV28	-	-	TRBJ2-2	TGTGCCAGCAGTTTCGCGGAGGAGTCCGGGGAGCTGTTTTTT	CASSFAEESGELFF
TRBV9	-	TRBD1	TRBJ1-2	TGTGCCAGCAGCTTGGACAGGGTAGGAATTAACTATGGCTACACCTTC	CASSLDRVGINYGYTF
TRBV28	-	-	TRBJ2-1	TGTGCCAGCAGACTTGGGACTTCCAATGAGCAGTTCTTC	CASRLGTSNEQFF
TRBV10-1	-	TRBD1	TRBJ2-3	TGCGCCAGCAGTGAGCAACGGACAGGGGGCGGCCCGCAGTATTTT	CASSEQRTGGGPQYF
TRBV19	-	TRBD1	TRBJ2-7	TGTGCCAGTAGTGGCCCCAGGGGGATTTTCTACGAGCAGTACTTC	CASSGPRGIFYEQYF
TRBV29-1	-	-	TRBJ2-3	TGCAGCGTTGAACCAAACACAGATACGCAGTATTTT	CSVEPNTDTQYF
TRBV18	-	TRBD2	TRBJ2-7	TGTGCCAGCTCACCGGGAACTAGCGGGAGAGGCGACGAGCAGTACTTC	CASSPGTSGRGDEQYF
TRBV5-1	-	-	TRBJ2-5	TGCGCCAGCAGCTTCCGGGGGGCCGGTGAGACCCAGTACTTC	CASSFRGAGETQYF
TRBV27	-	-	TRBJ2-7	TGTGCCAGCAGTTTGGGGAGCGGCAGCTACGAGCAGTACTTC	CASSLGSGSYEQYF
TRBV7-9	-	TRBD2	TRBJ2-7	TGTGCCAGCAGCCCCCCCGGGAGGGCCTACGAGCAGTACTTC	CASSPPGRAYEQYF
TRBV14	-	TRBD1	TRBJ1-4	TGTGCCAGCAGCCAAGAGCCAGGGGGCAGGAGAAAACTGTTTTTT	CASSQEPGGRRKLFF
TRBV11-2	-	-	TRBJ2-6	TGTGCCAGCAGCGCAGGATTAGGGACAGGGGCCAACGTCCTGACTTTC	CASSAGLGTGANVLTF
TRBV30	-	TRBD2	TRBJ2-1	TGTGCCTGGAAGCGGGGGTCCCTTAGCTCCTACAATGAGCAGTTCTTC	CAWKRGSLSSYNEQFF
TRBV6-1	-	-	TRBJ2-7	TGTGCCAGCAGTGGGATGGACAGCTTTGTGGGCGGGAGTTACGAGCAGTACTTC	CASSGMDSFVGGSYEQYF
TRBV4-2	once	-	TRBJ2-5	TGTGCCAGCAGCCAAGACGAGGGCCGAGAGACCCAGTACTTC	CASSQDEGRETQYF
TRBV9	-	-	TRBJ2-2	TGTGCCAGCAGCGTCAGGGGCTCGAACACCGGGGAGCTGTTTTTT	CASSVRGSNTGELFF
TRBV6-1	-	TRBD2	TRBJ2-5	TGTGCCAGCAGTGAAGTCGGGGGGGAGATGAAGACCCAGTACTTC	CASSEVGGEMKTQYF
TRBV5-1	-	TRBD1	TRBJ1-2	TGCGCCAGCAGCTCAGGTGCAGGACAGGGTGAGGGCTACACCTTC	CASSSGAGQGEGYTF
TRBV6-1	-	-	TRBJ1-4	TGTGCCAGCAGTGACGGGAGGGGCAGGGATGATGAAAAACTGTTTTTT	CASSDGRGRDDEKLFF
TRBV6-1	-	TRBD1	TRBJ1-2	TGTGCCAGCAGTGTGACAGGGTTGGGTGGCTACACCTTC	CASSVTGLGGYTF
TRBV6-4	-	TRBD2	TRBJ2-3	TGTGCCAGCAGTGAGGGGGGGACAGATACGCAGTATTTT	CASSEGGTDTQYF
TRBV5-1	-	-	TRBJ2-7	TGCGCCAGCAGCCTCGAGACAGTGTCCTACGAGCAGTACTTC	CASSLETVSYEQYF
TRBV27	-	-	TRBJ1-2	TGTGCCAGCAGTCCGACTAATCTTCCACAGAGTAACTATGGCTACACCTTC	CASSPTNLPQSNYGYTF
TRBV20-1	-	-	TRBJ2-1	TGCAGTGCTAGGACAGTCAATGAGCAGTTCTTC	CSARTVNEQFF
TRBV4-1	-	-	TRBJ1-3	TGCGCCAGCAGCCAAGATAAGGGGATCGGAAACACCATATATTTT	CASSQDKGIGNTIYF
TRBV28	-	-	TRBJ2-5	TGTGCCAGCAGTCCCTGGGCAGACCTCCAAGAGACCCAGTACTTC	CASSPWADLQETQYF
TRBV5-1	-	-	TRBJ2-3	TGCGCCAGCAGCTCAGTTGGTAGGGGGGGAAGGGATACGCAGTATTTT	CASSSVGRGGRDTQYF
TRBV5-1	-	TRBD1	TRBJ1-1	TGCGCCAGCAGCAGAACAGGGGTAGTTGTGAACACTGAAGCTTTCTTT	CASSRTGVVVNTEAFF
TRBV27	-	-	TRBJ2-1	TGTGCCAGCGGGATAGCGGACAATGAGCAGTTCTTC	CASGIADNEQFF
TRBV5-5	-	TRBD1	TRBJ1-1	TGTGCCAGCAGCGGGGGACAGGGGGGAGGTGAAGCTTTCTTT	CASSGGQGGGEAFF
TRBV5-1	-	-	TRBJ1-6	TGCGCCAGCAGCTTGATACCAGAAAGCTCCTATAATTCACCCCTCCACTTT	CASSLIPESSYNSPLHF
TRBV18	medium-sized	-	TRBJ1-4	TGTGCCAGCTCACCACCGCTGGCAGATCCCATCCGCAAACTGTTTTTT	CASSPPLADPIRKLFF
TRBV28	-	-	TRBJ2-7	TGTGCCAGCAGCATGACAGGTTCGGTCGAGCAGTACTTC	CASSMTGSVEQYF
TRBV2	-	-	TRBJ1-2	TGTGCCAGCAGTGAAGACAGCTACTATGGCTACACCTTC	CASSEDSYYGYTF
TRBV4-1	-	TRBD1	TRBJ2-7	TGCGCCAGCAGCAGACAGCTCCGGGACAGACCTTACGAGCAGTACTTC	CASSRQLRDRPYEQYF
TRBV5-1	-	TRBD1	TRBJ1-2	TGCGCCAGCAGCGGACCGGGACAGGGACACTATGGCTACACCTTC	CASSGPGQGHYGYTF
TRBV5-4	-	TRBD1	TRBJ1-2	TGTGCCAGCAGCTTGTTCAGGGGGACCTATGGCTACACCTTC	CASSLFRGTYGYTF
TRBV19	-	TRBD1	TRBJ2-3	TGTGCCAGTAGTATAGCCGCAGGGGGCTGGGCAGATACGCAGTATTTT	CASSIAAGGWADTQYF
TRBV7-9	-	-	TRBJ2-1	TGTGCCAGCAGCAAAGCGGGTCGGGACTACAATGAGCAGTTCTTC	CASSKAGRDYNEQFF
TRBV10-3	-	-	TRBJ2-2	TGTGCCATCAGACTAGATGGCGGGGAGCTGTTTTTT	CAIRLDGGELFF
TRBV7-8	-	TRBD2	TRBJ2-3	TGTGCCAGCAGCGCCCCTAGCGGCCGCACAGATACGCAGTATTTT	CASSAPSGRTDTQYF
TRBV7-9	-	-	TRBJ2-2	TGTGCCAGCAGCATTAGCGGCTGGAACACCGGGGAGCTGTTTTTT	CASSISGWNTGELFF